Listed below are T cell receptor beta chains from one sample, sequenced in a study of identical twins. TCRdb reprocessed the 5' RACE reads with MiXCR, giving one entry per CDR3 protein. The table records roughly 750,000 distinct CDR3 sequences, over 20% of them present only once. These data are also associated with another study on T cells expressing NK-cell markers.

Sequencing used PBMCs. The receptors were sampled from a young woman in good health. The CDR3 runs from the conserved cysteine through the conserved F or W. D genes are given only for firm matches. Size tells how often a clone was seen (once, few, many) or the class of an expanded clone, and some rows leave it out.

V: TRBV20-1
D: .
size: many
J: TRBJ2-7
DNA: TGCAGTGCTCCCCGGGACACGACCTACGAGCAGTACTTC
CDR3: CSAPRDTTYEQYF

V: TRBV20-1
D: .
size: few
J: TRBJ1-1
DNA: TGCAGTGCTAGAGATCTCGGGGTAATGGTAACTGAAGCTTTCTTT
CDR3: CSARDLGVMVTEAFF

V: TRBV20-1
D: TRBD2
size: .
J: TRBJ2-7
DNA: TGCAGTGCTAGGGGCACTAGCGGGAGCCCCTACGAGCAGTACTTC
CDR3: CSARGTSGSPYEQYF

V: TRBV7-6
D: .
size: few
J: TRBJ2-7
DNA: TGTGCCAGCAGCATCAACGCTTGGGCTACAGGTACCTCCTACGAGCAGTACTTC
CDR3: CASSINAWATGTSYEQYF

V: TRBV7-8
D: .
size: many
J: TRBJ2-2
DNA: TGTGCCAGCAGCTCCGATCCGAACACCGGGGAGCTGTTTTTT
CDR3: CASSSDPNTGELFF

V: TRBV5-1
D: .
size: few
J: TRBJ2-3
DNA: TGCGCCAGCAGCTACGGCGATAGCACAGATACGCAGTATTTT
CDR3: CASSYGDSTDTQYF

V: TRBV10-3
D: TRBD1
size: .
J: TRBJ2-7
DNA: TGTGCCATCAGTCCCCGGGGACAGGCGCCCACCTACGAGCAGTACTTC
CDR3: CAISPRGQAPTYEQYF

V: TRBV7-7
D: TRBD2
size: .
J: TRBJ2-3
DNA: TGTGCCAGCAGCCCCTTAGCGGGAGGGCCGAGCACAGATACGCAGTATTTT
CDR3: CASSPLAGGPSTDTQYF

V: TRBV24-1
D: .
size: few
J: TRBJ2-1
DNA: TGTGCCACCAGTGTGGGAGGTGAGCAGTTCTTC
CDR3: CATSVGGEQFF

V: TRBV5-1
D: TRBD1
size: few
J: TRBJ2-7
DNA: TGCGCCAGCAGCCAGGGACAGGGGGTCACCTACGAGCAGTACTTC
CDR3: CASSQGQGVTYEQYF

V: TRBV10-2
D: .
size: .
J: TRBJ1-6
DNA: TGCGCCAGCAGTGAGATTAATTCACCCCTCCACTTT
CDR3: CASSEINSPLHF

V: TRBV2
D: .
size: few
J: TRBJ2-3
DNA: TGTGCCAGCAGTCCTACCCCGGGGCGCGCAGATACGCAGTATTTT
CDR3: CASSPTPGRADTQYF

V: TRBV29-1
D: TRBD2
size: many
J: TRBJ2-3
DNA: TGCAGCGTCGACCTAGCGGGAGCCGGGGATACGCAGTATTTT
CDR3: CSVDLAGAGDTQYF

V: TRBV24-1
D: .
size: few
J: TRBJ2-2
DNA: TGTGCCACCAGTGCGGGGATAGGGGTCACCGGGGAGCTGTTTTTT
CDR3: CATSAGIGVTGELFF

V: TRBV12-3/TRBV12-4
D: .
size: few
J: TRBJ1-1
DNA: TGTGCCAGCAGTGCCCAGGGGTTGGGCACTGAAGCTTTCTTT
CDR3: CASSAQGLGTEAFF

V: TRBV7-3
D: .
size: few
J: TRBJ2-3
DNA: TGTGCCAGCAGCCCCCAAACAGGTGAAGATACGCAGTATTTT
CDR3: CASSPQTGEDTQYF

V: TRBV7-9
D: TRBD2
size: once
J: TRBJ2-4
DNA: TGTGCCAGCAGCTTAGGGGGGGGAGAAAACATTCAGTACTTC
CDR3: CASSLGGGENIQYF

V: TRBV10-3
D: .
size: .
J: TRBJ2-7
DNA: TGTGCCGTCGCGGGACTGACATCCTACGAGCAGTACTTC
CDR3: CAVAGLTSYEQYF

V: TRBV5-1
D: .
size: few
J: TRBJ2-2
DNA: TGCGCCAGCAGCTTGGGCGGGGGCCCTAACACCGGGGAGCTGTTTTTT
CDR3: CASSLGGGPNTGELFF

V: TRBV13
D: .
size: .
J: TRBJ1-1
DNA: TGTGCCAGCAGCCAGCAGACGAACACTGAAGCTTTCTTT
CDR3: CASSQQTNTEAFF

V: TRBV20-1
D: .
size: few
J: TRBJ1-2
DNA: TGCAGTGCTAGAGATAGCCAGCGGGGTAACTATGGCTACACCTTC
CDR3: CSARDSQRGNYGYTF

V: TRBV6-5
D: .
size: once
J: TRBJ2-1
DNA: TGTGCCAGCAGTACAGCCCCCAATGAGCAGTTCTTC
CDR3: CASSTAPNEQFF

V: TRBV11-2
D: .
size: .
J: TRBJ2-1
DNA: TGTGCCAGCAGCTTAGCCTTAGGGGGGAATGAGCAGTTCTTC
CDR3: CASSLALGGNEQFF

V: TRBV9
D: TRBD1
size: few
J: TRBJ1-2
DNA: TGTGCCAGCAGAGGGACAGGGGGGAACTTTAACTATGGCTACACCTTC
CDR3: CASRGTGGNFNYGYTF

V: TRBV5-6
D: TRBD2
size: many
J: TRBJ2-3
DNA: TGTGCCAGCAGCTTGCTTGGCGGGGGACGCGGGGGAGATACGCAGTATTTT
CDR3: CASSLLGGGRGGDTQYF

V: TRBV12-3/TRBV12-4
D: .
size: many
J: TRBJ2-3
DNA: TGTGCCAGCAGCCCCACAGCGGGCGATAGCACAGATACGCAGTATTTT
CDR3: CASSPTAGDSTDTQYF

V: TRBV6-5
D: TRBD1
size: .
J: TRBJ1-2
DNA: TGTGCCAGCGCCCAGGGGGGGTATGGCTACACCTTC
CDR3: CASAQGGYGYTF

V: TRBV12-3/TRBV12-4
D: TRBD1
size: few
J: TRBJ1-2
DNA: TGTGCCACAGGGGGACGCGGAATGGGCGGCTACACCTTC
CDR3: CATGGRGMGGYTF

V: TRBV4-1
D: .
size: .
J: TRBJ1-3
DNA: TGCGCCAGCAGCCAAGATGGGTTAACTGGAAACACCATATATTTT
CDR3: CASSQDGLTGNTIYF

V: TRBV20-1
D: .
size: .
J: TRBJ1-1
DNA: TGCAGTGCTAGCAAGGACGGGAACACTGAAGCTTTCTTT
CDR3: CSASKDGNTEAFF

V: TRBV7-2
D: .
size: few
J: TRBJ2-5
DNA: TGTGCCAGCAGCCCCGATTGGGGGGCCCAGTACTTC
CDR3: CASSPDWGAQYF

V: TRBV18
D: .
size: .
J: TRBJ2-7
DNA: TGTGCCAGCTCACCAAAAGCAGGGGAATACGAGCAGTACTTC
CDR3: CASSPKAGEYEQYF

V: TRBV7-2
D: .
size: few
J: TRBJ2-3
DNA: TGTGCCAGCAGCCTACTAACTAGCACAGATACGCAGTATTTT
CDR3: CASSLLTSTDTQYF

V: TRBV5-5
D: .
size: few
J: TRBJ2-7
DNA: TGTGCCAGCAGCTCAACAGGGATCGAGCAGTACTTC
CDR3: CASSSTGIEQYF

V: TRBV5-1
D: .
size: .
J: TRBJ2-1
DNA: TGCGCCAGCAGCTGGGGCGGGATCTCCTACAATGAGCAGTTCTTC
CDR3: CASSWGGISYNEQFF

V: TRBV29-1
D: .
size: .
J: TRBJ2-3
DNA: TGCAGCGTAAAAGGTCAGGGAAACACAGATACGCAGTATTTT
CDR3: CSVKGQGNTDTQYF